This T cell receptor (beta chain) was identified in a study of cytomegalovirus exposure and HLA in healthy donors. The CDR3 length is 19 residues. Study-wide findings and caveats: The productive fraction for most TCR beta V segments was about 90% or about 30% in an earlier analysis. HLA alleles were associated with some 16,000 TCR beta sequences in a later analysis at 0.05 false discovery rate. A later analysis, which compared TCR beta chains of equal frequency, found the HLA-associated ones more clonally expanded.

PCR involved 60 Vbeta and 13 Jbeta primers. Measured with immunoSEQ multiplex PCR; TCRdb has only the in-frame clones, and not every one. Seen in this sample are about 130,000 clones; the ten most common clones hold just under 2%. As for this clone: What it recognizes is unknown.

The chain joins TRBV12-2 to TRBJ2-1; the table's D call, TRBD2, was not checked against the DNA. TRBV12-2 is termed a pseudogene. The receptor comes from an older woman in good health and CMV-seronegative. What was sequenced was PBMCs. The CDR3 reads CASRLVVSQITVIRDEQFF. CDR3 DNA: TGTGCAAGTCGCTTAGTTGTGTCCCAAATTACCGTAATACGAGATGAGCAGTTCTTC.